Following are 7 T cell receptor beta chains from one sample sequenced in a study of cytomegalovirus exposure and HLA in healthy donors. TCRdb's copy holds only in-frame clones and misses some; the assay was immunoSEQ multiplex PCR. The sample carries fewer than 350,000 clones, around 87% recorded once. Sequences were obtained from PBMCs. Receptor source: a young woman in good health and CMV-seronegative.

The V gene is TRBV5-6, the J gene TRBJ2-5, with TRBD1 as a possible D gene (6 bases). The germline gives CDR1 SGHDT, CDR2 YYEEEE. This CDR3 comprises 15 residues. V was clipped by 0 bases and J by 5 bases, with 14 bases between them. The DNA for the CDR3 is TGTGCCAGCAGCTTGGGAAACAGGGTTTTGGAGACCCAGTACTTC. It specifies CASSLGNRVLETQYF. The full variable domain, completed using reference TRBV5-6 and TRBJ2-5, is DAGVTQSPTHLIKTRGQQVTLRCSPKSGHDTVSWYQQALGQGPQFIFQYYEEEERQRGNFPDRFSGHQFPNYSSELNVNALLLGDSALYLCASSLGNRVLETQYFGPGTRLLVL.

The chain has TRBV7-2 and TRBJ2-6, with a weak D call TRBD2 (6 bases). Germline V gene lookup returns CDR1 SGHTA and CDR2 FQGNSA. The CDR3 is 17 residues long. V lost 0 bases to trimming and J lost 2 bases, with 11 bases between them. CDR3: CASSLAGLVTGANVLTF. The CDR3 nucleotides read TGTGCCAGCAGCTTAGCGGGACTTGTCACTGGGGCCAACGTCCTGACTTTC.

This chain uses TRBV10-1 with TRBJ2-7, with 13 bases that match TRBD2. The V and J ends lost 7 bases and 4 bases, in that order; junction bases with no gene match: 4. Germline loops: CDR1 WNHNN, CDR2 SYGVQD (reference sequence). The CDR3 contains 14 residues. CDR3 in amino acids: CASTGTSGTYEQYF. Written as DNA, the CDR3 is TGCGCCAGCACTGGGACTAGCGGGACATACGAGCAGTACTTC.

This clone was picked up one time. This chain uses TRBV7-9 with TRBJ1-2; possibly TRBD1 for D (5 bases). The CDR3 is 13 residues long. V lost 5 bases to trimming and J lost 10 bases, with 17 bases between them. Germline V lookup: CDR1 SEHNR, CDR2 FQNEAQ (reference sequence). This CDR3 reads CASSTFPGGDYTF. In nucleotides, the CDR3 is TGTGCCAGCAGCACCTTTCCGGGGGGAGACTACACCTTC.

This clone was seen a single time. The chain recombines TRBV9 with TRBJ2-2; no clear D. Trimming took 3 bases from V and 4 from J, leaving 4 bases between them. The CDR3 is 12 amino acids. Per the germline V gene, CDR1 is SGDLS and CDR2 is YYNGEE. The CDR3 DNA follows: TGTGCCAGCAGCGGCGCCACCGGGGAGCTGTTTTTT. Translation gives CASSGATGELFF.

The chain recombines TRBV28 with TRBJ1-2; perhaps TRBD1 as D (6 bases). V was pared by 5 bases and J by 5 bases, with 21 bases between. From germline, CDR1 is MDHEN and CDR2 SYDVKM. This CDR3 is 16 amino acids long. CDR3 region: CASSPSDRSGAYGYTF. In DNA, the CDR3 is TGTGCCAGCAGTCCGTCTGACAGGTCCGGCGCATATGGCTACACCTTC.

In its sample, this clone was seen a few times. The chain carries TRBV12-5 and TRBJ2-2; no definite D call. Trimming took 5 bases from V and 6 from J, leaving 7 bases between them. Germline CDR1 LGHNT, CDR2 FRNRAP. The CDR3 covers 12 residues. The CDR3 coding sequence is TGTGCTAGTGGTCCTTCCCCCGGGGAGCTGTTTTTT. Encoded protein: CASGPSPGELFF.